These T cell receptor beta chains were read from a single sample in a study of response to subunit inactivated influenza vaccine. TCRdb re-called the RT-PCR reads through MiXCR, storing one row per CDR3 protein. Of more than 700,000 distinct CDR3 sequences listed, about 20% are singletons. The sequencing used PBMCs from blood, collected approximately 5 days after vaccination. Receptors were obtained from a man aged 50-59 years who received an inactivated influenza vaccine. Both conserved end residues are part of each CDR3. The D gene is left open where the match is weak. Clone size is stated in some rows and not others, as once, few, many or a class when expanded.

clone_size: NA
cdr3_length: 14
v_call: TRBV29-1
d_call: NA
j_call: TRBJ2-1
cdr3_nt: TGCAGCGTTGAAAGGGTCAGGGCCTACAATGAGCAGTTCTTC
cdr3_aa: CSVERVRAYNEQFF

clone_size: NA
cdr3_length: 16
v_call: TRBV5-1
d_call: TRBD2
j_call: TRBJ2-5
cdr3_nt: TGCGCCAGCACGAACGGACTAGCGGGAGGCCAAGAGACCCAGTACTTC
cdr3_aa: CASTNGLAGGQETQYF

clone_size: NA
cdr3_length: 13
v_call: TRBV4-2
d_call: NA
j_call: TRBJ2-3
cdr3_nt: TGTGCCAGCAGCCCTAAGATCACAGATACGCAGTATTTT
cdr3_aa: CASSPKITDTQYF

clone_size: once
cdr3_length: 14
v_call: TRBV9
d_call: NA
j_call: TRBJ2-1
cdr3_nt: TGTGCCAGCAGCGTACGGACAGATTACAATGAGCAGTTCTTC
cdr3_aa: CASSVRTDYNEQFF

clone_size: NA
cdr3_length: 16
v_call: TRBV14
d_call: TRBD2
j_call: TRBJ2-3
cdr3_nt: TGTGCCAGCAGCCTATATAGCGGGGGGCCCACAGATACGCAGTATTTT
cdr3_aa: CASSLYSGGPTDTQYF

clone_size: NA
cdr3_length: 14
v_call: TRBV7-6
d_call: NA
j_call: TRBJ2-3
cdr3_nt: TGTGCCAGCAGCTTTTCATCTAGCACAGATACGCAGTATTTT
cdr3_aa: CASSFSSSTDTQYF

clone_size: NA
cdr3_length: 16
v_call: TRBV6-5
d_call: NA
j_call: TRBJ2-7
cdr3_nt: TGTGCCAGCAGTTACTCTGGGGCACTGGGCTCCTACGAGCAGTACTTC
cdr3_aa: CASSYSGALGSYEQYF

clone_size: NA
cdr3_length: 13
v_call: TRBV7-2
d_call: TRBD1
j_call: TRBJ1-1
cdr3_nt: TGTGCCAGCAGCTTATCCCGGGACAGGGAAGCTTTCTTT
cdr3_aa: CASSLSRDREAFF

clone_size: NA
cdr3_length: 16
v_call: TRBV7-2
d_call: NA
j_call: TRBJ2-1
cdr3_nt: TGTGCCAGCAGCCCAACCGGGACACCCTCCTACAATGAGCAGTTCTTC
cdr3_aa: CASSPTGTPSYNEQFF

clone_size: NA
cdr3_length: 16
v_call: TRBV29-1
d_call: TRBD2
j_call: TRBJ2-3
cdr3_nt: TGCAGCGTTGAGGGACTAGCGGGGGGGCCAGGAGATACGCAGTATTTT
cdr3_aa: CSVEGLAGGPGDTQYF

clone_size: NA
cdr3_length: 14
v_call: TRBV30
d_call: TRBD1
j_call: TRBJ2-7
cdr3_nt: TGTGCCTGGAGCCTGACAGGGGGGGCCTACGAGCAGTACTTC
cdr3_aa: CAWSLTGGAYEQYF

clone_size: few
cdr3_length: 11
v_call: TRBV20-1
d_call: NA
j_call: TRBJ2-1
cdr3_nt: TGCAGTGCTAGTCGGTCGTTAGAGCAGTTCTTC
cdr3_aa: CSASRSLEQFF

clone_size: NA
cdr3_length: 13
v_call: TRBV10-3
d_call: NA
j_call: TRBJ1-1
cdr3_nt: TGTGCCATCAGCCTGACAGAGAACACTGAAGCTTTCTTT
cdr3_aa: CAISLTENTEAFF

clone_size: few
cdr3_length: 16
v_call: TRBV4-3
d_call: TRBD1
j_call: TRBJ2-1
cdr3_nt: TGCGCCAGCAGCCAAGGAGCAGGGGGCTTTAGCGATGAGCAGTTCTTC
cdr3_aa: CASSQGAGGFSDEQFF

clone_size: few
cdr3_length: 15
v_call: TRBV5-1
d_call: TRBD1
j_call: TRBJ2-7
cdr3_nt: TGCGCCAGCAGCTTACAGGGGGGCGAATCCTACGAGCAGTACTTC
cdr3_aa: CASSLQGGESYEQYF

clone_size: NA
cdr3_length: 15
v_call: TRBV20-1
d_call: NA
j_call: TRBJ2-7
cdr3_nt: TGCAGTGCTAGAGATTACCAAGGGCGGGACTACGAGCAGTACTTC
cdr3_aa: CSARDYQGRDYEQYF

clone_size: NA
cdr3_length: 15
v_call: TRBV2
d_call: NA
j_call: TRBJ1-5
cdr3_nt: TGTGCCAGCAGTGAAATAGATCCGAGAGGGGAGCCCCAGCATTTT
cdr3_aa: CASSEIDPRGEPQHF

clone_size: few
cdr3_length: 13
v_call: TRBV6-1
d_call: NA
j_call: TRBJ2-2
cdr3_nt: TGTGCCAGCACCCCTACAGTCACCGGGGAGCTGTTTTTT
cdr3_aa: CASTPTVTGELFF

clone_size: NA
cdr3_length: 15
v_call: TRBV12-3/TRBV12-4
d_call: NA
j_call: TRBJ2-5
cdr3_nt: TGTGCCAGCAGTTTAGGGGGTACTCGGGGAGAGACCCCGTACTTC
cdr3_aa: CASSLGGTRGETPYF

clone_size: many
cdr3_length: 15
v_call: TRBV12-3/TRBV12-4
d_call: TRBD1
j_call: TRBJ2-3
cdr3_nt: TGTGCCAGCAGCCTCCGACAGGGAAGCACAGATACGCAGTATTTT
cdr3_aa: CASSLRQGSTDTQYF

clone_size: few
cdr3_length: 15
v_call: TRBV3-1
d_call: TRBD1
j_call: TRBJ1-2
cdr3_nt: TGTGCCAGCAGCCCTACTGTGGGCGGACAGGAGGGCTCGACCTTC
cdr3_aa: CASSPTVGGQEGSTF

clone_size: few
cdr3_length: 17
v_call: TRBV7-9
d_call: TRBD2
j_call: TRBJ2-3
cdr3_nt: TGTGCCAGCAGCTTACTTCTAGCGGGGACCAGCACAGATACGCAGTATTTT
cdr3_aa: CASSLLLAGTSTDTQYF

clone_size: NA
cdr3_length: 15
v_call: TRBV5-1
d_call: TRBD1
j_call: TRBJ2-5
cdr3_nt: TGCGCCAGCGTCCCGGGACAGGGGTTTCGAGAGACCCAGTACTTC
cdr3_aa: CASVPGQGFRETQYF

clone_size: few
cdr3_length: 15
v_call: TRBV10-3
d_call: TRBD2
j_call: TRBJ2-1
cdr3_nt: TGTGCCATCAGTGAAGGGACTAGCGGGACCGATGAGCAGTTCTTC
cdr3_aa: CAISEGTSGTDEQFF

clone_size: NA
cdr3_length: 12
v_call: TRBV7-9
d_call: NA
j_call: TRBJ2-1
cdr3_nt: TGTGCCAGCAGCCGCGAGTTTAATGAGCAGTTCTTC
cdr3_aa: CASSREFNEQFF

clone_size: NA
cdr3_length: 13
v_call: TRBV20-1
d_call: TRBD1
j_call: TRBJ2-7
cdr3_nt: TGCAGTGCTAGACAGGGGGTCTACTACGAGCAGTACTTC
cdr3_aa: CSARQGVYYEQYF

clone_size: NA
cdr3_length: 16
v_call: TRBV7-6
d_call: NA
j_call: TRBJ1-5
cdr3_nt: TGTGCCAGCAGCTTAGGGTCCGGACGGGGGTATCAGCCCCAGCATTTT
cdr3_aa: CASSLGSGRGYQPQHF

clone_size: NA
cdr3_length: 13
v_call: TRBV4-2
d_call: NA
j_call: TRBJ2-3
cdr3_nt: TGTGCCAGCAGCCAAGAAACGTCCGATACGCAGTATTTT
cdr3_aa: CASSQETSDTQYF

clone_size: NA
cdr3_length: 11
v_call: TRBV6-5
d_call: NA
j_call: TRBJ2-5
cdr3_nt: TGTGCCAGCAGAACCTCAGGTACCCAGTACTTC
cdr3_aa: CASRTSGTQYF

clone_size: NA
cdr3_length: 13
v_call: TRBV7-2
d_call: NA
j_call: TRBJ2-1
cdr3_nt: TGTGCCAGCAGCCAGACTAACTACAATGAGCAGTTCTTC
cdr3_aa: CASSQTNYNEQFF

clone_size: NA
cdr3_length: 14
v_call: TRBV5-4
d_call: TRBD1
j_call: TRBJ2-1
cdr3_nt: TGTGCCAGCAGCTTGGTGGACAGGAACAATGAGCAGTTCTTC
cdr3_aa: CASSLVDRNNEQFF

clone_size: NA
cdr3_length: 11
v_call: TRBV5-6
d_call: NA
j_call: TRBJ2-5
cdr3_nt: TGTGCCAGCAGCTCCGGACAGAGAGGTTATTTC
cdr3_aa: CASSSGQRGYF

clone_size: many
cdr3_length: 15
v_call: TRBV20-1
d_call: NA
j_call: TRBJ2-7
cdr3_nt: TGCAGTGCTAGAGTTCCTTCCCGGAACTCCTACGAGCAGTACTTC
cdr3_aa: CSARVPSRNSYEQYF

clone_size: NA
cdr3_length: 17
v_call: TRBV10-3
d_call: TRBD1
j_call: TRBJ2-5
cdr3_nt: TGTGCCACCACACAAGGTTTAAAGAGGACAGGGGGAGAGACCCAGTACTTC
cdr3_aa: CATTQGLKRTGGETQYF

clone_size: few
cdr3_length: 17
v_call: TRBV6-2/TRBV6-3
d_call: TRBD2
j_call: TRBJ2-7
cdr3_nt: TGTGCCAGCAGTTACTCGATCATCCTAGCGGGAAAAGGCGAGCAGTACTTC
cdr3_aa: CASSYSIILAGKGEQYF

clone_size: NA
cdr3_length: 16
v_call: TRBV18
d_call: TRBD2
j_call: TRBJ2-3
cdr3_nt: TGTGCCAGCTCAGCGGTAAAGGGACTAGCGTGGGATACGCAGTATTTT
cdr3_aa: CASSAVKGLAWDTQYF

clone_size: NA
cdr3_length: 14
v_call: TRBV15
d_call: NA
j_call: TRBJ1-5
cdr3_nt: TGTGCCACCAGCACCAAAGAGAGGAGTCAGCCCCAGCATTTT
cdr3_aa: CATSTKERSQPQHF

clone_size: NA
cdr3_length: 16
v_call: TRBV7-9
d_call: NA
j_call: TRBJ2-6
cdr3_nt: TGTGCCAGCAGCATAGCGGCAGCCTCTGGGGCCAACGTCCTGACTTTC
cdr3_aa: CASSIAAASGANVLTF

clone_size: NA
cdr3_length: 14
v_call: TRBV27
d_call: TRBD1
j_call: TRBJ2-7
cdr3_nt: TGTGCCAGCAGACGCGGACAGGGGCTCTACGAGCAGTACTTC
cdr3_aa: CASRRGQGLYEQYF

clone_size: many
cdr3_length: 13
v_call: TRBV20-1
d_call: NA
j_call: TRBJ1-1
cdr3_nt: TGCAGGACCCTGGGAGTTTTGGACACTGAAGCTTTCTTT
cdr3_aa: CRTLGVLDTEAFF

clone_size: NA
cdr3_length: 15
v_call: TRBV27
d_call: NA
j_call: TRBJ2-7
cdr3_nt: TGTGCCAGCGGGTACTTAACGACAGGTACAGGCGAGCAGTACTTC
cdr3_aa: CASGYLTTGTGEQYF

clone_size: NA
cdr3_length: 16
v_call: TRBV9
d_call: NA
j_call: TRBJ1-6
cdr3_nt: TGTGCCAGCAGCGTAGGAACAGCGAATTATAATTCACCCCTCCACTTT
cdr3_aa: CASSVGTANYNSPLHF

clone_size: NA
cdr3_length: 15
v_call: TRBV5-6
d_call: NA
j_call: TRBJ2-5
cdr3_nt: TGTGCCAGCAGCGTATACAGGGGAGGCGAGGAGACCCAGTACTTC
cdr3_aa: CASSVYRGGEETQYF

clone_size: few
cdr3_length: 16
v_call: TRBV7-9
d_call: TRBD1
j_call: TRBJ2-7
cdr3_nt: TGTGCCAGCAGCGGGGGACCGGGACAGGGACACTACGAGCAGTACTTC
cdr3_aa: CASSGGPGQGHYEQYF

clone_size: NA
cdr3_length: 14
v_call: TRBV20-1
d_call: TRBD2
j_call: TRBJ2-2
cdr3_nt: TGCAGTGGACTAGCGGAGAGGAACACCGGGGAGCTGTTTTTT
cdr3_aa: CSGLAERNTGELFF